In its sample, the clone carrying this T cell receptor (beta chain) was seen once. In the authors' methods: Quantification of nucleated cells was approximated via reference gene primer amplification. Clones were read by immunoSEQ multiplex PCR, and TCRdb kept only the in-frame ones, dropping some. The D gene and trimming were derived from the DNA, and the V and J assignments and clone size from that table. The sample holds just under 300,000 clones, around 84% seen once. The data derive from a study of blood T cell repertoires in COVID-19. For the study at large: T cells, B-cell-depleted T cells, or PBMCs provided the cDNA or gDNA that served as material.

The TCR was taken from a man aged 65 to 79 with acute or convalescent COVID-19. The sample consisted of peripheral blood.

CDR3 DNA: TGTGCCAGCAGCGGGCGACGCGGTGGGTCACCCCTCCACTTT. Translated, it gives CASSGRRGGSPLHF. The V gene is TRBV9, the J gene TRBJ1-6; D gene unclear. Trimming removed 3 bases from V and 10 bases from J, with 14 bases in between. CDR1 is SGDLS, CDR2 YYNGEE, per germline. The CDR3 is 14 residues long.